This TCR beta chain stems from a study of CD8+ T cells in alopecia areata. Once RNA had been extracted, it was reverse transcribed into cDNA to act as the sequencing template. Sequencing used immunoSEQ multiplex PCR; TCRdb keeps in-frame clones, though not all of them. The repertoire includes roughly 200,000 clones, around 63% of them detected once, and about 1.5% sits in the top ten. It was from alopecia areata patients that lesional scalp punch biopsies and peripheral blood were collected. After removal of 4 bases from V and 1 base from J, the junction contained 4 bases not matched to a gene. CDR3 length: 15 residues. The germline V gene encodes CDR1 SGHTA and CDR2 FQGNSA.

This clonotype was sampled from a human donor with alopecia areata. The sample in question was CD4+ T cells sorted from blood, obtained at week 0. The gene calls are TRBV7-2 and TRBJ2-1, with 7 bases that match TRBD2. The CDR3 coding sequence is TGTGCCAGCAGCTGGGGACTACCGTCCTACAATGAGCAGTTCTTC. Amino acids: CASSWGLPSYNEQFF.